These 13 T cell receptor delta chains were all obtained from the same sample, sequenced in a study of gamma-delta chains in newborns, infants, children. TCRdb processed the reads again with the CATT caller. Seen here are fewer than 8,500 delta-chain clones, around 1.6% observed once, and the top ten hold around 8%. Source material: blood. These receptors originate from a child who was a newborn, infant or young child, either healthy, febrile or measles-vaccinated (not recorded which).

Remarks on this clone: Translating this DNA gives a protein that differs at residue 4 from the TCRdb one, which belongs to a much larger clone; a read error is likely, and the protein shown is this translation. The V and J genes are TRDV2 and TRDJ1; 8 positions match TRDD3. This CDR3 comprises 18 residues. V lost 5 bases to trimming and J lost 0 bases; unmatched junction nucleotides: 16. The V gene's germline CDR1 is GEAIGNYY and CDR2 EKD. The CDR3 here is CACGQIGGYSPYTDKLIF. The CDR3 region has the DNA TGTGCCTGTGGCCAGATAGGGGGATATAGCCCCTACACCGATAAACTCATCTTT.

The sample holds a few counts of this clone. The junction departs from the called germline gene at one end, perhaps through a read error. At the DNA level, this CDR3 is encoded by other sequences in the same sample as well. The chain employs TRDV1 and TRDJ1, with 12 positions matching TRDD3. The length of the CDR3 is 18 residues. Germline-derived CDR1 and CDR2 are TSWWSYY and QGS. The CDR3, as DNA: TGTGCTCTTGGGGGAAGTTTCTCCTGGGGGATACGCAAGGACAAACTCATCTTC. Protein product: CALGGSFSWGIRKDKLIF.

By sample share, this clone is medium-sized. The V and J genes are TRDV2 and TRDJ3; TRDD3 aligns across 12 bases. V shed 0 bases and J 1 base; nucleotides not matched to a gene: 9. Germline CDR1 reads GEAIGNYY; CDR2 reads EKD. This CDR3 comprises 21 residues. This chain's CDR3 is CACDTGIWGIRGSWDTRQMFF. The CDR3 region has the DNA TGTGCCTGTGACACCGGTATCTGGGGGATACGTGGGTCCTGGGACACCCGACAGATGTTTTTC.

Sample share makes this clone medium-sized. The J gene is TRDJ1, the V gene TRDV1, with D unclear. This CDR3 has 16 amino acids. The germline V gene encodes CDR1 TSWWSYY and CDR2 QGS. V was clipped by 3 bases and J by 1 base, with 15 bases between them. The CDR3 region has the DNA TGTGCTCTTGGGGAGGTCTGCTACGAGTTCACCGATAAACTCATCTTT. As protein: CALGEVCYEFTDKLIF.

This clone is judged medium-sized (0.01 to 0.1%). This sequence joins TRDV1 and TRDJ1; D assignment may be TRDD2 or TRDD3 (5 bases each). This CDR3 has 20 residues. The V end was cut by 1 base, the J end by 0 bases, with 24 bases between. Germline CDR1 and CDR2: TSWWSYY and QGS. The CDR3 loop reads CALGEPYGGWENQYTDKLIF. In DNA, the CDR3 is TGTGCTCTTGGGGAACCCTACGGAGGCTGGGAGAATCAGTACACCGATAAACTCATCTTT.

This clone came up a few times. A far larger clone lies a single base away; this is likely a read error. Other DNA sequences of this sample code for an identical CDR3. The chain combines TRDV2 with TRDJ2, with 11 bases matching TRDD3. The CDR3 is 16 residues long. The germline gives CDR1 GEAIGNYY, CDR2 EKD. V shed 7 bases and J 0 bases; nucleotides not matched to a gene: 6. CDR3 nucleotides: TGTGCCTGCGACCCACTGGGGGATACTTTGACAGCACAACTCTTCTTT. This codes for CACDPLGDTLTAQLFF.

This clone was seen a handful of times. This rearrangement joins TRDV1 to TRDJ1, with D perhaps matching TRDD3 (8 bases). Trimming removed 3 bases from V and 0 bases from J, with 32 bases in between. The CDR3 runs 22 residues. Germline lookup yields CDR1 TSWWSYY and CDR2 QGS. Written as DNA, the CDR3 is TGTGCTCTTGGGGAGATAATCTTTCCTACCCGAGGACTGGGGGGGCACACCGATAAACTCATCTTT. Its protein is CALGEIIFPTRGLGGHTDKLIF.

Regarding this clone: The junction departs from the called germline gene at one end, perhaps through a read error. Other DNA sequences within the sample encode an identical CDR3. DNA of the CDR3: TGTGCTCTCGGGGAACTTCCCGTACTGGGGGATACGAGCGATAAACTCATCTTT. This encodes CALGELPVLGDTSDKLIF. V usage is TRDV1 and J usage is TRDJ1; TRDD3 agrees at 13 bases. Germline-derived CDR1 and CDR2 are TSWWSYY and QGS. This CDR3 comprises 18 residues.

Comment on this clone: A much larger clone lies a single base off, so this may be a read error. Within the sample, other DNA sequences also encode this same CDR3. The V and J genes are TRDV1 and TRDJ1, with 12 bases matching TRDD3. The germline V gene encodes CDR1 TSWWSYY and CDR2 QGS. This CDR3 is 18 amino acids long. The CDR3 nucleotides are TGTGCCCTTGGGGAACGCCAAGTACTGGGGGATACCACCGATAAACTCATCTTT. Translating it yields CALGERQVLGDTTDKLIF.

This clone is labeled as medium-sized. The V call is TRDV2, the J call TRDJ3; TRDD3 matches 10 bases. This CDR3 contains 18 residues. V trimming: 1 base; J trimming: 1 base; junction bases outside the gene matches: 3. Per the germline V gene, CDR1 is GEAIGNYY and CDR2 is EKD. The CDR3 region has the DNA TGTGCCTGTGACACTGGGGGATACTATTCCTGGGACACCCGACAGATGTTTTTC. It is translated as CACDTGGYYSWDTRQMFF.

In regard to this clone: TCRdb has a much larger clone's protein, which differs at residue 10 from the translation of this DNA, likely because of a read error; what is shown is the protein translated from the DNA. The genes are TRDV1 and TRDJ1; a weak D match, TRDD2 (7 bases). CDR3 size: 19 residues. V lost 5 bases and J lost 0, with 25 bases in between. In germline, CDR1 is TSWWSYY, CDR2 QGS. The CDR3 loop is CALGSRSYWWIPHTDKLIF. CDR3 in DNA: TGTGCTCTTGGGTCCCGTTCCTACTGGTGGATACCCCACACCGATAAACTCATCTTT.

The rearrangement links TRDV1 to TRDJ2; D might be TRDD2 or TRDD3, each matching 6 bases. V lost 1 base to trimming and J lost 6 bases, with 42 bases between them. The CDR3 is 25 amino acids. The germline CDR1 and CDR2 sequences are TSWWSYY and QGS. The CDR3 here is CALGEPHFNCLPGEGGKRRAAQLFF. The CDR3 region has the DNA TGTGCTCTTGGGGAACCACACTTTAATTGCCTTCCGGGGGAGGGGGGAAAACGCCGGGCAGCACAACTCTTCTTT.

The chain is built from TRDV1 and TRDJ1; D might be TRDD3 (5 bases). CDR3 size: 20 residues. Germline loops: CDR1 TSWWSYY, CDR2 QGS. V lost 2 bases, J lost 0 bases, and 25 bases lay in between. Here the CDR3 reads CALGEFVQPFPGEYTDKLIF. The CDR3 DNA is TGTGCTCTTGGGGAATTTGTGCAACCTTTTCCAGGGGAATACACCGATAAACTCATCTTT.